The 9 T cell receptor beta chains presented below share a single source sample, sequenced in a study of blood T cell repertoires in COVID-19. Some clones are missing from TCRdb's copy, which holds only in-frame ones; the method was immunoSEQ multiplex PCR. The sample lists tens of thousands of clones; nearly 90% were seen once. Sample: peripheral blood. All receptors derive from a man in his sixties with acute or convalescent COVID-19.

The chain is built from TRBV10-3 and TRBJ1-3; 7 nucleotides agree with TRBD1. J gave up 0 bases and V 6 bases, and 11 bases lay outside the gene matches. Germline lookup yields CDR1 ENHRY and CDR2 SYGVKD. CDR3 length: 17 amino acids. As DNA, the CDR3 is TGTGCCATCAGCTCGAACCGACAGGGAACCTCTGGAAACACCATATATTTT. It specifies CAISSNRQGTSGNTIYF.

The chain employs TRBV2 and TRBJ1-1; tentatively, D is TRBD1 (5 bases). Germline values: CDR1 SNHLY, CDR2 FYNNEI. The CDR3 runs to 14 residues. V shed 1 base and J shed 0 bases, with 6 bases lying between them. CDR3 residues: CASSEDRLNTEAFF. CDR3 coding DNA: TGTGCCAGCAGTGAAGACAGGCTGAACACTGAAGCTTTCTTT. The variable domain in full, completed from reference TRBV2 and TRBJ1-1, reads EPEVTQTPSHQVTQMGQEVILRCVPISNHLYFYWYRQILGQKVEFLVSFYNNEISEKSEIFDDQFSVERPDGSNFTLKIRSTKLEDSAMYFCASSEDRLNTEAFFGQGTRLTVV.

In DNA form, the CDR3 reads TGTGCCAGCAGCCAAACCGGGGGGTCCTTCTACGAGCAGTACTTC. As protein: CASSQTGGSFYEQYF. J is TRBJ2-7 and V is TRBV3-1 (or the pseudogene TRBV3-2), with 7 nucleotides matching TRBD2. The junction had 7 bases not matched to a gene; V was cut back by 2 bases and J by 3 bases. Germline CDR1 reads LGHDT; CDR2 reads YNNKEL (reference sequence). This CDR3 spans 15 amino acids.

This rearrangement joins TRBV3-1 (or the pseudogene TRBV3-2) to TRBJ1-1; D gene unclear. The CDR3 length is 11 residues. Deletions cut 2 bases from V and 7 bases from J, with 5 bases between. Germline V CDR1 and CDR2: LGHDT, YNNKEL (reference sequence). The CDR3 coding sequence is TGTGCCAGCAGCCAATACAGTGAAGCTTTCTTT. Translating gives CASSQYSEAFF.

The V call is TRBV3-1 (or the pseudogene TRBV3-2), the J call TRBJ1-2; 9 bases map to TRBD1. The CDR3 consists of 14 residues. The V segment lost 6 bases and the J segment 7 bases; nucleotides outside the gene matches: 9. The germline CDR1 and CDR2 sequences are LGHDT and YNNKEL (reference sequence). The CDR3 DNA reads as TGTGCCAGCAGTAGCACAGGGGGCAGAGGTGGCTACACCTTC. Encoded protein: CASSSTGGRGGYTF.

This clone showed up just once. The chain joins TRBV7-2 to TRBJ2-7; 8 bases align to TRBD1. The CDR3 consists of 16 residues. J lost 1 base, V lost 2 bases, and 7 bases had no gene match. Germline assignment: CDR1 SGHTA and CDR2 FQGNSA. The CDR3 region has the DNA TGTGCCAGCAGCTTAATCGGACAGGGTGGTTCCTACGAGCAGTACTTC. Translation: CASSLIGQGGSYEQYF.

The genes are TRBV9 and TRBJ2-7, with 10 positions matching TRBD2. Per germline, CDR1 SGDLS and CDR2 YYNGEE. With 3 bases clipped from V and 1 base from J, the junction kept 7 bases outside the gene matches. The CDR3 covers 16 residues. The CDR3 protein is CASSALAGASSYEQYF. CDR3 bases: TGTGCCAGCAGCGCTCTAGCGGGGGCCTCATCCTACGAGCAGTACTTC.

V and J are TRBV7-8 and TRBJ1-1; D not resolved. The CDR3 is made up of 13 amino acids. Germline V gives CDR1 SGHVS, CDR2 FQNEAQ. V shed 1 base and J shed 1 base, with 4 bases lying between them. The CDR3 loop reads CASSLERNTEAFF. The CDR3 coding sequence is TGTGCCAGCAGCTTAGAGAGGAACACTGAAGCTTTCTTT.

The chain has TRBV6-2 or TRBV6-3 and TRBJ2-7; D is unclear. The V and J ends lost 0 bases and 0 bases respectively, with 9 bases between them. There are 15 residues in the CDR3. From germline, CDR1 is MNHEY and CDR2 SVGEGT. The CDR3 DNA is TGTGCCAGCAGTTACTCGACGGGTTACTCCTACGAGCAGTACTTC. Its protein product is CASSYSTGYSYEQYF.